The next 29 T cell receptor beta chains were all read from a single sample in a study of T cell responses to AZD1222 COVID-19 vaccine. Sequencing was performed with immunoSEQ multiplex PCR; in TCRdb, only in-frame clones are kept and a portion is missing. The repertoire holds just over 150,000 clones, with around nine tenths as singletons. The sequenced sample was peripheral blood, obtained 28 days after the second AZD1222 dose. The origin of the receptors is an adult who received the AZD1222 COVID-19 vaccine.

The chain has TRBV18 and TRBJ2-7; D remains ambiguous. Between the trimmed V and J ends, which lost 3 bases and 0 bases, there was a span of 9 bases. Looked up from germline, CDR1 is KGHSH and CDR2 is LQKENI. CDR3 length equals 14 residues. The CDR3 loop reads CASSPGLSSYEQYF. The CDR3, as DNA: TGTGCCAGCTCACCGGGCCTTAGCTCCTACGAGCAGTACTTC.

This clone appeared once. The chain employs TRBV7-9 and TRBJ2-7, with D possibly matching TRBD1 (6 bases). Germline CDR1 reads SEHNR; CDR2 reads FQNEAQ (reference sequence). The germline V and J ends were trimmed by 5 bases and 0 bases, with 14 bases remaining between them. This CDR3 region has 15 residues. The CDR3 DNA reads TGTGCCAGCAGCCTAGACCGGACAGTCTCCTACGAGCAGTACTTC. Encoded protein: CASSLDRTVSYEQYF.

V is TRBV6-5 and J is TRBJ1-6; D is unclear. The CDR3 is 13 residues long. V was cut by 6 bases and J by 7 bases, with 10 bases left in between. Germline loops: CDR1 MNHEY, CDR2 SVGAGI. The CDR3 nucleotides are TGTGCCAGCAGGGCCTCGGGGAATTCACCCCTCCACTTT. Encoded protein: CASRASGNSPLHF.

The chain carries TRBV12-3 or TRBV12-4 and TRBJ1-1; D unresolved. The germline V and J ends were trimmed by 6 bases and 5 bases, with 7 bases remaining between them. This CDR3 has 11 residues. CDR3 protein: CASRLLTEAFF. The CDR3 nucleotides read TGTGCCAGCAGGCTTTTAACTGAAGCTTTCTTT.

The genes are TRBV7-2 and TRBJ2-7; maybe TRBD2 (6 bases). The CDR3 sequence is 12 residues long. V shed 5 bases and J shed 7 bases, with 12 bases lying between them. Per germline, CDR1 SGHTA and CDR2 FQGNSA. In DNA, the CDR3 is TGTGCCAGCAGCGCCCTGGGGGGAGAGCAGTACTTC. Translating gives CASSALGGEQYF.

The chain employs TRBV3-1 (or the pseudogene TRBV3-2) and TRBJ1-1; D perhaps matches TRBD1 (5 bases). CDR1 is LGHDT, CDR2 YNNKEL, per germline (reference sequence). V lost 1 base to trimming and J lost 5 bases, with 14 bases between them. The CDR3 is 15 amino acids. CDR3 amino acids: CASSQGFQGRTEAFF. CDR3 coding DNA: TGTGCCAGCAGCCAAGGATTTCAGGGACGGACTGAAGCTTTCTTT.

The count of this clone is one. The genes are TRBV28 and TRBJ1-6; D unresolved. Trimming shortened V by 7 bases and J by 0 bases, and 16 bases separated the two germline ends. Germline CDR1 reads MDHEN; CDR2 reads SYDVKM. This CDR3 spans 17 amino acids. The CDR3 loop is CASTWQPPRSYNSPLHF. As DNA, the CDR3 is TGTGCCAGCACTTGGCAGCCTCCCCGCTCCTATAATTCACCCCTCCACTTT.

The chain employs TRBV19 and TRBJ2-3; D may match TRBD1 or TRBD2 (5 bases each). Germline CDR1 and CDR2: LNHDA and SQIVND (reference sequence). V lost 3 bases, J lost 9 bases, and 13 bases lay in between. The CDR3 extends over 13 amino acids. CDR3 region: CASSMGEQRTQYF. CDR3 DNA: TGTGCCAGTAGTATGGGGGAACAAAGGACGCAGTATTTT.

The sample holds a few counts of this clone. This chain connects TRBV6-5 to TRBJ2-5; 7 nucleotides agree with TRBD2. CDR1 is MNHEY, CDR2 SVGAGI, per germline. This CDR3 spans 14 amino acids. V lost 0 bases to trimming and J lost 2 bases; unmatched junction nucleotides: 0. The CDR3 protein is CASSYSGGQETQYF. For the CDR3, the DNA is TGTGCCAGCAGTTACTCGGGGGGGCAAGAGACCCAGTACTTC.

V is TRBV3-1 (or the pseudogene TRBV3-2) and J is TRBJ2-1; a weak D match, TRBD2 (6 bases). The CDR3 extends over 16 amino acids. The V end was cut by 4 bases, the J end by 5 bases, with 18 bases between. Per germline, CDR1 LGHDT and CDR2 YNNKEL (reference sequence). CDR3 region: CASSLFRRGRNNEQFF. The DNA of the CDR3 is TGTGCCAGCAGCCTCTTTCGGAGGGGTCGGAACAATGAGCAGTTCTTC.

The chain links TRBV5-1 to TRBJ2-1, with D perhaps matching TRBD1 (6 bases). This CDR3 region has 12 residues. CDR1 is SGHRS and CDR2 is YFSETQ in the germline V gene. Trimming pared 2 bases from V and 7 bases from J, leaving 7 bases between. CDR3: CASSLQGNEQFF. As DNA, the CDR3 is TGCGCCAGCAGCTTACAGGGTAATGAGCAGTTCTTC. The variable domain in full, with the rest retrieved from reference TRBV5-1 and TRBJ2-1, is KAGVTQTPRYLIKTRGQQVTLSCSPISGHRSVSWYQQTPGQGLQFLFEYFSETQRNKGNFPGRFSGRQFSNSRSEMNVSTLELGDSALYLCASSLQGNEQFFGPGTRLTVL.

The chain employs TRBV7-7 and TRBJ2-5; 7 bases line up with TRBD1. Germline trimming cut 4 bases from V and 5 bases from J; bases unmatched to any gene: 7. CDR1 and CDR2 from the germline V gene are SSHAT and FNYEAQ (reference sequence). The length of the CDR3 is 14 residues. As DNA, the CDR3 is TGTGCCAGCAGCTCAACAGGGGTCGGGGAGACCCAGTACTTC. It translates to CASSSTGVGETQYF.

V gene TRBV7-8 combines with J gene TRBJ1-1; D not certain. This CDR3 is 16 amino acids long. Germline CDR1 reads SGHVS; CDR2 reads FQNEAQ. With 5 bases removed from V and 1 base from J, the gap between germline ends came to 17 bases. The CDR3 nucleotides are TGTGCCAGCAGCCGCAGAGGCGGCGATGGGAACACTGAAGCTTTCTTT. It is translated as CASSRRGGDGNTEAFF.

The CDR3 loop is CASSAQRTGSGNTIYF. CDR3 nucleotides: TGTGCCAGCAGTGCCCAACGGACAGGGAGTGGGAACACCATATATTTT. The V gene is TRBV6-1, the J gene TRBJ1-3; 8 nucleotides agree with TRBD1. This CDR3 is built from 16 residues. V trimming: 4 bases; J trimming: 7 bases; junction bases outside the gene matches: 12. Per the germline V gene, CDR1 is MNHNS and CDR2 is SASEGT.

The chain uses TRBV5-5 and TRBJ2-2, with 9 bases matching TRBD1. The ends lost 4 bases at V and 5 bases at J; junction bases unmatched: 12. The CDR3 is made up of 17 amino acids. Germline CDR1 SGHKS, CDR2 YYEKEE (reference sequence). CDR3 protein: CASSIDRGRTGTGELFF. In nucleotides, the CDR3 is TGTGCCAGCAGCATCGACAGGGGGAGAACGGGGACCGGGGAGCTGTTTTTT.

This rearrangement joins TRBV11-2 to TRBJ2-3; possible D gene TRBD2, 5 bases. The CDR3 runs 14 residues. Looked up from germline, CDR1 is SGHAT and CDR2 is FQNNGV. V was shortened by 5 bases and J by 1 base, with 10 bases between the two germline ends. The chain's CDR3 is CASSPWRGTDTQYF. CDR3 nucleotide sequence: TGTGCCAGCAGCCCCTGGCGGGGCACAGATACGCAGTATTTT. Together with reference TRBV11-2 and TRBJ2-3, the CDR3 gives the full variable domain: EAGVAQSPRYKIIEKRQSVAFWCNPISGHATLYWYQQILGQGPKLLIQFQNNGVVDDSQLPKDRFSAERLKGVDSTLKIQPAKLEDSAVYLCASSPWRGTDTQYFGPGTRLTVL.

The chain has TRBV21-1 and TRBJ1-1; TRBD1, the table's D call, lacks a check against the DNA. TRBV21-1 is shown as a pseudogene. The CDR3 has 14 amino acids. CDR3 residues: CASSNRGGQTEAFF. CDR3 in DNA: TGTGCCAGCAGCAACAGAGGGGGCCAGACTGAAGCTTTCTTT.

The chain joins TRBV7-9 to TRBJ1-4; possible D gene TRBD1, 5 bases. The germline CDR1 and CDR2 sequences are SEHNR and FQNEAQ (reference sequence). The CDR3 loop spans 15 amino acids. The V gene lost 4 bases and the J gene lost 3 bases, with 12 bases spanning the gap. Here the CDR3 reads CASSSDRGPNEKLFF. The DNA of the CDR3 is TGTGCCAGCAGCTCAGATAGGGGACCTAATGAAAAACTGTTTTTT. Full variable domain (missing parts from reference TRBV7-9 and TRBJ1-4): DTGVSQNPRHKITKRGQNVTFRCDPISEHNRLYWYRQTLGQGPEFLTYFQNEAQLEKSRLLSDRFSAERPKGSFSTLEIQRTEQGDSAMYLCASSSDRGPNEKLFFGSGTQLSVL.

This sequence joins TRBV7-2 and TRBJ2-5; possibly TRBD2 for D (6 bases). V lost 0 bases, J lost 2 bases, and 16 bases lay in between. Germline CDR1 is SGHTA and CDR2 is FQGNSA. The CDR3 covers 17 residues. The CDR3 loop is CASSLARLASAQETQYF. The CDR3 DNA is TGTGCCAGCAGCTTAGCTCGCTTGGCTAGCGCGCAAGAGACCCAGTACTTC.

This chain joins TRBV5-1 and TRBJ1-5; D possibly corresponds to TRBD1 (6 bases). This CDR3 spans 15 amino acids. Germline-derived CDR1 and CDR2 are SGHRS and YFSETQ. Trimming stripped 0 bases from V and 5 bases from J, with 12 bases between. CDR3 sequence reads: CASSLDRAEDQPQHF. The CDR3 bases are TGCGCCAGCAGCTTGGACAGGGCCGAGGATCAGCCCCAGCATTTT. The complete variable domain, with remaining parts taken from reference TRBV5-1 and TRBJ1-5, reads KAGVTQTPRYLIKTRGQQVTLSCSPISGHRSVSWYQQTPGQGLQFLFEYFSETQRNKGNFPGRFSGRQFSNSRSEMNVSTLELGDSALYLCASSLDRAEDQPQHFGDGTRLSIL.

The chain employs TRBV11-2 and TRBJ2-3; no clear D gene. Germline V lookup: CDR1 SGHAT, CDR2 FQNNGV. The CDR3 loop spans 15 amino acids. V dropped 5 bases and J dropped 2 bases, with 14 bases sitting between them. CDR3 bases: TGTGCCAGCAGCGTATCTCCGACCCACACAGATACGCAGTATTTT. As protein: CASSVSPTHTDTQYF.

This clone showed up just once. The chain has TRBV12-3 or TRBV12-4 and TRBJ1-2; D uncertain. V was pared by 3 bases and J by 5 bases, with 10 bases between. The CDR3 totals 13 residues. The CDR3 sequence: CASSFGRIYGYTF. For the CDR3, the DNA is TGTGCCAGCAGTTTTGGCAGAATTTATGGCTACACCTTC.

The V and J genes are TRBV5-8 and TRBJ2-7; 8 bases map to TRBD1. The germline CDR1 and CDR2 sequences are SGHTS and YDEGEE. The CDR3 covers 15 residues. Losses at the gene ends were 4 bases for V and 1 base for J; bases not matched to a gene: 7. The CDR3 loop reads CASSPRQGKSYEQYF. Written as DNA, the CDR3 is TGTGCCAGCAGCCCCCGACAGGGGAAATCCTACGAGCAGTACTTC.

This sequence joins TRBV27 and TRBJ2-1; 11 positions agree with TRBD2. With V trimmed by 6 bases and J by 3 bases, 7 bases remained unmatched. CDR3 length: 16 residues. The germline CDR1 and CDR2 sequences are MNHEY and SMNVEV (reference sequence). CDR3 DNA sequence: TGTGCCAGCAGAAAAATGGGACTAGCGGACTACAATGAGCAGTTCTTC. Translated: CASRKMGLADYNEQFF.

The gene calls are TRBV9 and TRBJ1-6; D unclear. The CDR3 sequence is 14 residues long. CDR1 is SGDLS, CDR2 YYNGEE, per germline. V shed 1 base and J shed 8 bases, with 10 bases lying between them. CDR3: CASSVRGRDSPLHF. The CDR3 DNA reads TGTGCCAGCAGCGTAAGAGGGAGGGATTCACCCCTCCACTTT.

The chain is built from TRBV7-8 and TRBJ1-3; D is ambiguous. Per the germline V gene, CDR1 is SGHVS and CDR2 is FQNEAQ. The CDR3 consists of 16 residues. The V end lost 1 base, the J end lost 4 bases, and 14 bases lay between the germline ends. The DNA of the CDR3 is TGTGCCAGCAGCTTAGGGACCTTCCGAGCCGGAAACACCATATATTTT. Translating it yields CASSLGTFRAGNTIYF. Complete variable domain (other parts from reference TRBV7-8 and TRBJ1-3): GAGVSQSPRYKVAKRGQDVALRCDPISGHVSLFWYQQALGQGPEFLTYFQNEAQLDKSGLPSDRFFAERPEGSVSTLKIQRTQQEDSAVYLCASSLGTFRAGNTIYFGEGSWLTVV.

The chain joins TRBV11-2 to TRBJ2-7; 7 bases fit TRBD1. CDR1 is SGHAT, CDR2 FQNNGV, per germline. V lost 2 bases and J lost 1; bases outside the gene matches: 8. This CDR3 contains 16 residues. The CDR3 region is CASSLSQGVSSYEQYF. The CDR3 nucleotides read TGTGCCAGCAGCTTATCCCAGGGGGTCTCTTCCTACGAGCAGTACTTC.

This clone has a single count. The chain joins TRBV28 to TRBJ2-7; D is undetermined. Germline V gene lookup returns CDR1 MDHEN and CDR2 SYDVKM. Between the trimmed V and J ends, which lost 5 bases and 2 bases, there was a span of 4 bases. The CDR3 loop spans 11 amino acids. CDR3 DNA: TGTGCCAGCAGTGAAACCTACGAGCAGTACTTC. Amino acid sequence: CASSETYEQYF.

This clone was detected once. The chain uses TRBV9 and TRBJ2-5; 9 bases fit TRBD1. The J segment lost 2 bases and the V segment lost 0 bases, leaving 5 bases of the junction unmatched. The CDR3 extends over 16 amino acids. Germline V gene lookup returns CDR1 SGDLS and CDR2 YYNGEE. CDR3 sequence reads: CASSVVPGQGQETQYF. CDR3 DNA: TGTGCCAGCAGCGTAGTACCAGGACAGGGGCAAGAGACCCAGTACTTC.